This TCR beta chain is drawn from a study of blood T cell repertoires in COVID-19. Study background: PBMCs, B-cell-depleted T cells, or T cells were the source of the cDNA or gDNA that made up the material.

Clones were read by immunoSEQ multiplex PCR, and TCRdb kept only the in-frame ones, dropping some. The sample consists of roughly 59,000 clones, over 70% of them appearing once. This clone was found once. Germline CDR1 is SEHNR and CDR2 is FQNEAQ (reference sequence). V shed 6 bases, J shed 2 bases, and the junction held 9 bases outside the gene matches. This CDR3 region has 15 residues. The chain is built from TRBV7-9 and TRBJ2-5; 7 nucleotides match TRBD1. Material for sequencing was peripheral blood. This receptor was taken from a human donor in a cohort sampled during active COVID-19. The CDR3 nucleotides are TGTGCCAGCAGTCCCGACGGGACAGTACAAGAGACCCAGTACTTC. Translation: CASSPDGTVQETQYF.